These T cell receptor beta chains were read from a single sample in a study of blood T cell repertoires in COVID-19. Here immunoSEQ multiplex PCR was the method, and the copy in TCRdb shows in-frame clones only, minus some. The table lists about 81,000 clones, 90% to 95% of them singletons, with more than 4% in the top ten. Sequenced material: peripheral blood. Receptors originate from a human donor with active COVID-19. The donor label of this sample is uncertain. The CDR3 runs from the conserved cysteine through the conserved F or W. A D gene is named only where the DNA matches it firmly. For some rows the clone size is stated as once, few or many, or as a class when expanded; others skip it.

clone_size j_call v_call d_call cdr3_nt cdr3_aa
NA TRBJ2-3 TRBV13 TRBD2 TGTGCCAGCTTAAAGGGGACTAGCCCCACAGATACGCAGTATTTT CASLKGTSPTDTQYF
NA TRBJ2-7 TRBV28 NA TGTGCCAGCAGACAGGGTTCCTACGAGCAGTACTTC CASRQGSYEQYF
NA TRBJ2-5 TRBV5-6 NA TGTGCCAGCAGCTCGACATCAGGTTCGGTAAGGGAGACCCAGTACTTC CASSSTSGSVRETQYF
NA TRBJ1-1 TRBV5-1 NA TGCGCCAGCAGCTTGGCCGGGGGGGCCGAAGCTTTCTTT CASSLAGGAEAFF
NA TRBJ1-5 TRBV28 NA TGTGCCAACCCCCGTGCGCGGTGGTATAGCAATCAGCCCCAGCATTTT CANPRARWYSNQPQHF
NA TRBJ1-5 TRBV10-3 NA TGTGCCATCAGTGATTCGACAACTGCCCAGCATTTT CAISDSTTAQHF
NA TRBJ2-3 TRBV5-1 NA TGCGCCAGCAGCTTGGCCAGGATTAGCACAGATACGCAGTATTTT CASSLARISTDTQYF
NA TRBJ1-1 TRBV19 NA TGTGCCAGCTCGAACACTGAAGCTTTCTTT CASSNTEAFF
NA TRBJ2-7 TRBV6-5 NA TGTGCCAGCAGTATAGGGGGATTATCCTACGAGCAGTACTTC CASSIGGLSYEQYF
once TRBJ1-2 TRBV27 TRBD1 TGTGCCAGCAGTTTAGGCAGGGGGCATGGCTACACCTTC CASSLGRGHGYTF
NA TRBJ2-5 TRBV11-3 TRBD2 TGTGCCAGCAGCTTAGAAACCGGGACTAGCGGGGGAGGGACCCAGTACTTC CASSLETGTSGGGTQYF
NA TRBJ2-2 TRBV19 TRBD2 TGTGCCAGTAGTCCCCTAGGACTAGCGGGGATGGCCGGGGAGCTGTTTTTT CASSPLGLAGMAGELFF
NA TRBJ2-2 TRBV5-4 TRBD1 TGTGCCAGCACCTCTGGACAGGGGGTTATCGGGGAGCTGTTTTTT CASTSGQGVIGELFF
NA TRBJ2-7 TRBV7-2 NA TGTGCCAGCCTTCTCGGGAGCGCTGCCTACGAGCAGTACTTC CASLLGSAAYEQYF
once TRBJ1-1 TRBV19 TRBD1 TGTGCCAGTAGTACTTTCGACAGGGCATCTGAAGCTTTCTTT CASSTFDRASEAFF
NA TRBJ1-5 TRBV5-6 TRBD1 TGTGCCAGCAGCCAAACGACAGGGGTAGGGCAGCCCCAGCATTTT CASSQTTGVGQPQHF
NA TRBJ1-1 TRBV29-1 NA TGCAGCGTTGGTCTTGTGGGGGGGGTCGGCACTGAAGCTTTCTTT CSVGLVGGVGTEAFF
NA TRBJ2-5 TRBV5-6 NA TGTGCCAGCAGCTTCGCCAGGGTTAGAGAGGAGACCCAGTACTTC CASSFARVREETQYF
once TRBJ2-3 TRBV10-1 NA TGCGCCAGCAGCCCGATCAGGGCCTTTAGCACAGATACGCAGTATTTT CASSPIRAFSTDTQYF
NA TRBJ2-1 TRBV11-2 NA TGTGCCAGCAGCCCCCGGGAACTGAGTAGGAATGAGCAGTTCTTC CASSPRELSRNEQFF
once TRBJ1-2 TRBV19 TRBD1 TGTGCCAGTAGTAGATCCGGGACAGTTTCCCCGGACTATGGCTACACCTTC CASSRSGTVSPDYGYTF
NA TRBJ2-5 TRBV28 TRBD1 TGTGCCAGCAGTCCGGGACAGGGGCAAGAGACCCAGTACTTC CASSPGQGQETQYF
NA TRBJ2-3 TRBV11-3 NA TGTGCCAGCAGGACAGTTTCTTCCACAGATACGCAGTATTTT CASRTVSSTDTQYF
NA TRBJ1-2 TRBV28 NA TGTGCCAGCGGGCCGGGGGTCGGTATAGGCTACACCTTC CASGPGVGIGYTF
few TRBJ2-7 TRBV6-5 NA TGTGCCAGCAGTTCGCGACAGGGAGGCGAGCAGTACTTC CASSSRQGGEQYF
NA TRBJ2-7 TRBV27 TRBD2 TGTGCCAGCAGTTTCGGACTAGCGGGATTTTACGAGCAGTACTTC CASSFGLAGFYEQYF
NA TRBJ1-2 TRBV6-2/TRBV6-3 TRBD1 TGTGCCAGCAGTTACTCCCGGACAGGGACCAGCCCCTATGGCTACACCTTC CASSYSRTGTSPYGYTF